This T cell receptor beta chain is drawn from a study of cytomegalovirus exposure and HLA in healthy donors. Study background: Under 90% of roughly 400 genotyped donors fell in the Caucasian-associated ancestry cluster.

The PCR used 60 Vbeta and 13 Jbeta primers. Methods used by the authors: A follow-up analysis tallied tens of millions of unique TCR beta chains, roughly 9.9 million shared. Measured with immunoSEQ multiplex PCR; TCRdb has only the in-frame clones, and not every one. Clone size and the V and J calls come from that table; the DNA yielded D and trimming. The repertoire has roughly 100,000 clones, roughly 80% of them found once; the top ten carry 6.5% to 8.5%. Trimming left V 8 bases short and J 3 bases short, with 21 bases between. Germline assignment: CDR1 MDHEN and CDR2 SYDVKM. CDR3 size: 16 residues.

This chain connects TRBV28 to TRBJ2-3, with a possible D match to TRBD2 (6 bases). The sequenced material came from PBMCs. This TCR was sampled from a man aged 25-45 years in good health and CMV-seropositive. The CDR3 is CASGGLGRLLTDTQYF. Here the CDR3 DNA reads TGTGCCAGCGGGGGACTCGGGAGACTGCTAACAGATACGCAGTATTTT.